This TCR beta chain appears in the sequencing data of a study of blood T cell repertoires in COVID-19. Study-wide background: Acute and convalescent COVID-19 samples came from the United States, Italy and Spain. PBMCs, B-cell-depleted T cells, or T cells were the source of the cDNA or gDNA that made up the material.

Using immunoSEQ multiplex PCR, the repertoire was profiled, and TCRdb retains in-frame clones only, with some absent. This sample carries 250,000 to 300,000 clones, more than 85% of them seen once, and the ten largest clones take roughly 10%. In terms of age and location, participants ranged from roughly 18 to 90 years and lived in about two dozen US areas. Recovery among Cohort 3 donors was established by two negative PCRs, clearance, or symptom resolution. V shed 3 bases and J shed 1 base, with 22 bases lying between them. The CDR3 totals 19 residues. Germline V gives CDR1 KGHSH, CDR2 LQKENI. The receptor's source is a man aged 35 to 55 who had recovered from COVID-19. Sequencing was performed on PBMCs or T cells enriched from blood (not recorded which). This chain links TRBV18 with TRBJ1-3; D is unresolved. The CDR3 here is CASSPTTAAVKVSGNTIYF. The CDR3, as DNA: TGTGCCAGCTCACCTACAACCGCGGCAGTCAAGGTTTCTGGAAACACCATATATTTT.